A single sample is the source of the 9 T cell receptor beta chains below, sequenced in a study of cytomegalovirus exposure and HLA in healthy donors. Researchers ran the PCR with 60 Vbeta and 13 Jbeta primers. Sequenced by immunoSEQ multiplex PCR; TCRdb stores in-frame clones only, minus some. The sample consists of roughly 180,000 clones, 85% of them appearing once. The source material was PBMCs. The receptor source for this set is a boy aged 2 to 9 in good health and CMV-seronegative.

This rearrangement joins TRBV28 to TRBJ2-4; possible D gene TRBD1, 6 bases. V lost 5 bases, J lost 3 bases, and 20 bases lay in between. Germline V gene data show CDR1 as MDHEN and CDR2 as SYDVKM. CDR3 length: 17 amino acids. Here the CDR3 DNA reads TGTGCCAGCAGTCCCCCGTCAGGGGTGGTGGTCAAAAACATTCAGTACTTC. As protein: CASSPPSGVVVKNIQYF. Filled out from reference TRBV28 and TRBJ2-4, the complete variable domain reads DVKVTQSSRYLVKRTGEKVFLECVQDMDHENMFWYRQDPGLGLRLIYFSYDVKMKEKGDIPEGYSVSREKKERFSLILESASTNQTSMYLCASSPPSGVVVKNIQYFGAGTRLSVL.

In this sample, this clone turned up once. The rearrangement joins TRBV2 to TRBJ2-2; 8 positions agree with TRBD1. Per germline, CDR1 SNHLY and CDR2 FYNNEI. This CDR3 contains 16 residues. V trimming: 3 bases; J trimming: 5 bases; junction bases outside the gene matches: 8. For the CDR3, the DNA is TGTGCCAGCAGTGATTACCAGGGGGCTCGAACCGGGGAGCTGTTTTTT. This sequence encodes CASSDYQGARTGELFF. The complete variable domain, with remaining parts taken from reference TRBV2 and TRBJ2-2, reads EPEVTQTPSHQVTQMGQEVILRCVPISNHLYFYWYRQILGQKVEFLVSFYNNEISEKSEIFDDQFSVERPDGSNFTLKIRSTKLEDSAMYFCASSDYQGARTGELFFGEGSRLTVL.

This clone was found a few times. V is TRBV6-1 and J is TRBJ2-1, with 10 positions matching TRBD2. This CDR3 spans 15 amino acids. The ends lost 2 bases at V and 6 bases at J; junction bases unmatched: 4. Germline values: CDR1 MNHNS, CDR2 SASEGT. In DNA, the CDR3 is TGTGCCAGCAGTGAACGGGCTAGCGGGAGCAATGAGCAGTTCTTC. Its translation is CASSERASGSNEQFF.

This chain links TRBV10-3 with TRBJ1-6; D not resolved. This CDR3 region has 15 residues. Germline loops: CDR1 ENHRY, CDR2 SYGVKD. V was shortened by 0 bases and J by 3 bases, with 6 bases between the two germline ends. CDR3 sequence: CAISESYFYNSPLHF. CDR3 in DNA: TGTGCCATCAGTGAGTCGTATTTCTATAATTCACCCCTCCACTTT.

V usage is TRBV15 and J usage is TRBJ1-5, with 7 bases aligning to TRBD1. Germline CDR1 reads LNHNV; CDR2 reads YYDKDF (reference sequence). The V gene end was trimmed by 2 bases and the J gene end by 1 base; junction bases not matched to a gene: 5. The CDR3 is made up of 16 amino acids. The CDR3 loop is CATSRNEGASNQPQHF. The CDR3 coding sequence is TGTGCCACCAGCAGAAATGAGGGGGCAAGCAATCAGCCCCAGCATTTT.

This chain's CDR3 is CASSPRQGGYNEQFF. The CDR3 region has the DNA TGTGCCAGCAGCCCAAGACAGGGTGGCTACAATGAGCAGTTCTTC. The chain combines TRBV11-2 with TRBJ2-1, with TRBD1 matching 7 bases. V was pared by 5 bases and J by 3 bases, with 7 bases of the junction left unmatched. CDR1 SGHAT and CDR2 FQNNGV come from the germline V gene. The CDR3 totals 15 residues. Full variable domain (remainder filled in from reference TRBV11-2 and TRBJ2-1): EAGVAQSPRYKIIEKRQSVAFWCNPISGHATLYWYQQILGQGPKLLIQFQNNGVVDDSQLPKDRFSAERLKGVDSTLKIQPAKLEDSAVYLCASSPRQGGYNEQFFGPGTRLTVL.

CDR3 sequence reads: CASSLAASGVYNEQFF. Written as DNA, the CDR3 is TGCGCCAGCAGCTTGGCGGCTAGCGGGGTTTACAATGAGCAGTTCTTC. The chain has TRBV5-1 and TRBJ2-1, with 9 bases identical to TRBD2. Per germline, CDR1 SGHRS and CDR2 YFSETQ. The junction had 5 bases not matched to a gene; V was cut back by 0 bases and J by 4 bases. This CDR3 is 16 amino acids long.

The chain combines TRBV30 with TRBJ2-5; TRBD2 aligns across 7 bases. Germline assignment: CDR1 GTSNPN and CDR2 SVGIG (reference sequence). The CDR3 is 14 residues long. V lost 3 bases and J lost 0; bases outside the gene matches: 4. CDR3 sequence (DNA): TGTGCCTGGAGGGGGGGGGATTACCAAGAGACCCAGTACTTC. Translation: CAWRGGDYQETQYF.

This clone was counted only a few times. The V call is TRBV15, the J call TRBJ2-6; D not certain. The ends were cut back, 0 bases at V and 0 bases at J, with 6 bases in the middle. The germline V gene has CDR1 LNHNV and CDR2 YYDKDF (reference sequence). CDR3 length: 16 residues. The CDR3 bases are TGTGCCACCAGCAGAGACAGTACCTCTGGGGCCAACGTCCTGACTTTC. Translation: CATSRDSTSGANVLTF.